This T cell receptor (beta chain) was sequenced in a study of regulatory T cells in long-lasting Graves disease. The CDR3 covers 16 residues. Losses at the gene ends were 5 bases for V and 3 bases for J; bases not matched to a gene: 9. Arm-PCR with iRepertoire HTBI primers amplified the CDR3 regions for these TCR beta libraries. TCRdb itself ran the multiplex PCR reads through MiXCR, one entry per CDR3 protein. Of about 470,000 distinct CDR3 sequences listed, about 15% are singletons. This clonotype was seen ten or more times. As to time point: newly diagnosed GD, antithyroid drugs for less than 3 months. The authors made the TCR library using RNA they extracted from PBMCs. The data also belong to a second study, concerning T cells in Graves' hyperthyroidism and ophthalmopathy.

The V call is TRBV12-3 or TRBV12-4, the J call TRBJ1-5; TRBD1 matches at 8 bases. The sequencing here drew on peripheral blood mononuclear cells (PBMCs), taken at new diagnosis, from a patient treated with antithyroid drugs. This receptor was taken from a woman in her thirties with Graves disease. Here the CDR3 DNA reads TGTGCCAGCAGTCCCCCGGACAGGGAGAACAATCAGCCCCAGCATTTT. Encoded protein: CASSPPDRENNQPQHF.